The rows below give T cell receptor beta chains drawn from one sample of a study of OX40 agonist ivuxolimab in advanced cancers. TCRdb's table, derived via immunoSEQ multiplex PCR, lists solely in-frame clones and lacks some. The repertoire holds 45,000 to 60,000 clones, with roughly nine tenths as singletons. This specimen consisted of CD4+ or CD8+ T cells sorted from blood, obtained in a trial of the OX40 agonist ivuxolimab. The receptors come from an adult with an advanced solid tumor such as melanoma, head and neck, liver or kidney cancer. Each CDR3 is given with its conserved first and last residue. A D gene is named only where the DNA matches it firmly. Size values are once, few and many counts, or a class for expanded clones, and some rows have none.

clone_size,j_call,v_call,cdr3_length,d_call,cdr3_aa,cdr3_nt
NA,TRBJ2-7,TRBV5-1,16,TRBD1,CASSWRPGQGFYEQYF,TGCGCCAGCAGCTGGAGACCGGGACAGGGATTCTACGAGCAGTACTTC
NA,TRBJ1-2,TRBV28,13,NA,CASSPIQGGGYTF,TGTGCCAGCAGTCCCATTCAGGGAGGGGGCTACACCTTC
NA,TRBJ2-5,TRBV9,12,NA,CASSVGDDEQYF,TGTGCCAGCAGCGTAGGGGACGATGAGCAGTACTTC
NA,TRBJ1-2,TRBV6-8,16,NA,CASSAVLSRKTYGYTF,TGTGCCAGCAGTGCGGTACTATCTAGAAAGACCTATGGCTACACCTTC
NA,TRBJ2-7,TRBV4-1,15,TRBD2,CASSPLAGGPLEQYF,TGCGCCAGCAGTCCCCTGGCGGGAGGGCCTCTTGAGCAGTACTTC
NA,TRBJ2-3,TRBV9,15,TRBD1,CASSTGQFAGDTQYF,TGTGCCAGCAGCACGGGACAGTTTGCAGGTGATACGCAGTATTTT
NA,TRBJ2-7,TRBV2,17,TRBD1,CASSDSEWGQGSYEQYF,TGTGCCAGCAGTGATTCTGAGTGGGGACAGGGGTCCTACGAGCAGTACTTC
NA,TRBJ1-5,TRBV7-8,15,NA,CASSLVAGNYQPQHF,TGTGCCAGCAGCTTAGTGGCAGGGAATTATCAGCCCCAGCATTTT
NA,TRBJ1-1,TRBV19,14,NA,CASSKAGARTEAFF,TGTGCCAGTAGTAAGGCAGGGGCGAGAACTGAAGCTTTCTTT
NA,TRBJ2-7,TRBV9,16,NA,CASSPSGDSLSYEQYF,TGTGCCAGCAGCCCTTCGGGGGACTCCCTTTCCTACGAGCAGTACTTC
NA,TRBJ1-5,TRBV27,15,NA,CASGQGPYSNQPQHF,TGTGCCAGTGGCCAGGGACCGTATAGCAATCAGCCCCAGCATTTT
NA,TRBJ2-5,TRBV5-4,16,NA,CASSLAGLARGETQYF,TGTGCCAGCAGCTTGGCTGGACTCGCCCGGGGGGAGACCCAGTACTTC
NA,TRBJ1-3,TRBV4-1,14,NA,CASSQDLSGNTIYF,TGCGCCAGCAGCCAAGACCTTTCTGGAAACACCATATATTTT
NA,TRBJ2-7,TRBV10-2,15,TRBD2,CASSETGLAGDEQYF,TGCGCCAGCAGTGAGACGGGACTAGCGGGAGACGAGCAGTACTTC
NA,TRBJ1-1,TRBV6-1,12,NA,CASSPMNTEAFF,TGTGCCAGCAGCCCGATGAACACTGAAGCTTTCTTT
NA,TRBJ2-7,TRBV4-1,17,TRBD1,CASSQGAPGTVSYEQYF,TGCGCCAGCAGCCAAGGGGCCCCCGGGACAGTGTCCTACGAGCAGTACTTC
NA,TRBJ1-1,TRBV14,14,NA,CASSLWGLNTEAFF,TGTGCCAGCAGCCTCTGGGGGCTGAACACTGAAGCTTTCTTT
NA,TRBJ2-7,TRBV2,15,NA,CASMRGSLSSYEQYF,TGTGCCAGCATGAGGGGTAGCCTTAGCTCCTACGAGCAGTACTTC
NA,TRBJ1-2,TRBV6-5,14,NA,CASSSEGGVWGYTF,TGTGCCAGCAGTTCGGAAGGGGGGGTCTGGGGCTACACCTTC
NA,TRBJ2-1,TRBV7-3,15,TRBD2,CASSFSGGSYNEQFF,TGTGCCAGCAGCTTTAGCGGGGGCTCCTACAATGAGCAGTTCTTC
NA,TRBJ1-4,TRBV9,12,NA,CASSAGNEKLFF,TGTGCCAGCAGCGCGGGTAATGAAAAACTGTTTTTT
NA,TRBJ2-1,TRBV5-1,13,NA,CASSPDSAHEQFF,TGCGCCAGCAGCCCCGACAGCGCCCATGAGCAGTTCTTC
NA,TRBJ2-7,TRBV13,15,NA,CASSLGFGQSYEQYF,TGTGCCAGCAGCTTAGGGTTTGGGCAAAGCTACGAGCAGTACTTC
once,TRBJ2-7,TRBV28,15,TRBD2,CASSLFPSGAYEQYF,TGTGCCAGCAGTTTATTCCCTAGCGGGGCCTACGAGCAGTACTTC
NA,TRBJ2-1,TRBV19,16,TRBD2,CASSIVPTSGRNEQFF,TGTGCCAGTAGTATTGTTCCCACTAGCGGGAGGAATGAGCAGTTCTTC
NA,TRBJ1-4,TRBV7-9,17,TRBD1,CASSFLRQGETNEKLFF,TGTGCCAGCAGCTTCTTAAGACAGGGGGAAACTAATGAAAAACTGTTTTTT
NA,TRBJ1-1,TRBV19,14,TRBD1,CASNKQGTNTEAFF,TGTGCCAGTAATAAACAGGGGACTAACACTGAAGCTTTCTTT
NA,TRBJ1-5,TRBV7-9,15,NA,CASSRGTESNQPQHF,TGTGCCAGCAGCCGAGGGACGGAAAGCAATCAGCCCCAGCATTTT
NA,TRBJ1-1,TRBV4-1,14,NA,CASSQIQINTEAFF,TGCGCCAGCAGCCAGATCCAGATAAACACTGAAGCTTTCTTT
NA,TRBJ1-3,TRBV15,16,NA,CATSKSKGLGGNTIYF,TGTGCCACCAGCAAAAGTAAAGGACTAGGAGGAAACACCATATATTTT
NA,TRBJ2-7,TRBV5-5,14,NA,CASSLGTESYEQYF,TGTGCCAGCAGCTTGGGGACAGAATCCTACGAGCAGTACTTC
NA,TRBJ2-7,TRBV9,15,TRBD1,CASSAHDRVGYEQYF,TGTGCCAGCAGCGCCCACGACAGGGTGGGATACGAGCAGTACTTC
medium-sized,TRBJ1-4,TRBV5-6,14,NA,CASSLAAGSRKLFF,TGTGCCAGCAGCTTGGCTGCAGGTAGCCGAAAACTGTTTTTT
NA,TRBJ2-1,TRBV27,14,NA,CASSSSGVYNEQFF,TGTGCCAGCAGTTCATCCGGGGTATACAATGAGCAGTTCTTC
NA,TRBJ2-2,TRBV7-9,15,NA,CASSLEGVGTGELFF,TGTGCCAGCAGCTTAGAAGGGGTTGGCACCGGGGAGCTGTTTTTT
NA,TRBJ1-4,TRBV9,12,NA,CASSVGDEKLFF,TGTGCCAGCAGCGTAGGTGATGAAAAACTGTTTTTT
NA,TRBJ2-3,TRBV6-1,14,NA,CASSETASTDTQYF,TGTGCCAGCAGTGAAACGGCAAGCACAGATACGCAGTATTTT
NA,TRBJ2-1,TRBV9,16,NA,CASSEPWGSSYNEQFF,TGTGCCAGCAGCGAACCTTGGGGGAGCTCCTACAATGAGCAGTTCTTC
NA,TRBJ1-1,TRBV7-9,12,NA,CASSLTAAEAFF,TGTGCCAGCAGCCTAACGGCGGCTGAAGCTTTCTTT
NA,TRBJ2-1,TRBV19,11,TRBD1,CASSEGGWGFF,TGTGCCAGTAGTGAAGGGGGCTGGGGGTTCTTC
NA,TRBJ2-3,TRBV4-1,15,NA,CASSQGDSATDTQYF,TGCGCCAGCAGCCAAGGGGACTCCGCAACAGATACGCAGTATTTT
NA,TRBJ2-7,TRBV4-3,17,TRBD2,CASSQDLGPGLGVEQYF,TGCGCCAGCAGCCAAGATTTGGGACCGGGACTAGGTGTCGAGCAGTACTTC
NA,TRBJ2-3,TRBV10-1,18,NA,CASSDSPATGRWTDTQYF,TGCGCCAGCAGTGACTCACCGGCGACAGGCAGGTGGACAGATACGCAGTATTTT
NA,TRBJ1-4,TRBV5-1,15,TRBD1,CASSYGQGENEKLFF,TGCGCCAGCAGCTATGGACAGGGCGAGAACGAAAAACTGTTTTTT
few,TRBJ2-7,TRBV30,13,TRBD1,CAFSGTGVSEQYF,TGTGCCTTTTCCGGGACAGGTGTTAGCGAGCAGTACTTC
few,TRBJ2-2,TRBV6-5,15,TRBD2,CASRPSGANTGELFF,TGTGCCAGCAGACCGAGCGGGGCGAACACCGGGGAGCTGTTTTTT
NA,TRBJ2-5,TRBV7-9,16,TRBD2,CASSYNVAGEGETQYF,TGTGCCAGCAGCTATAACGTGGCGGGAGAGGGAGAGACCCAGTACTTC